What follows are 23 T cell receptor beta chains derived from one specimen sequenced in a study of shared clonotypes between healthy human individuals. Assay: immunoSEQ multiplex PCR; the TCRdb copy retains only in-frame clones and omits some. The table lists fewer than 850,000 clones, approximately 79% of them singletons. Sequenced: memory CD4+ T cells sorted from blood. Specified subset: CD45RA-negative fraction. These receptors originate from a woman between 25 and 40 years old in good health.

Note on this clone: At the DNA level, this CDR3 is encoded by other sequences in the same sample as well. This chain joins TRBV7-9 and TRBJ2-7; D is unclear. Between the trimmed V and J ends, which lost 5 bases and 3 bases, there was a span of 8 bases. The CDR3 is made up of 12 amino acids. The germline gives CDR1 SEHNR, CDR2 FQNEAQ (reference sequence). This chain's CDR3 is CASSPTGYEQYF. As DNA, the CDR3 is TGTGCCAGCAGCCCCACTGGCTACGAGCAGTACTTC.

The CDR3 nucleotides are TGTGCCAGCAGCCCTACAGGGGGTGCAAACGAGCAGTACTTC. Translating it yields CASSPTGGANEQYF. V usage is TRBV7-2 and J usage is TRBJ2-7, with 8 bases identical to TRBD1. Germline loops: CDR1 SGHTA, CDR2 FQGNSA. This CDR3 region has 14 residues. The J segment lost 5 bases and the V segment lost 5 bases, leaving 8 bases of the junction unmatched.

The gene calls are TRBV27 and TRBJ2-1; D perhaps matches TRBD2 (6 bases). CDR3 length equals 15 residues. Germline CDR1 reads MNHEY; CDR2 reads SMNVEV (reference sequence). The ends were cut back, 0 bases at V and 8 bases at J, with 14 bases in the middle. CDR3 in DNA: TGTGCCAGCAGTTTATCGACTAGGGTGGGCGATGAGCAGTTCTTC. Protein sequence: CASSLSTRVGDEQFF.

This clone has only a few counts. The chain has TRBV6-1 and TRBJ1-2, with D perhaps matching TRBD1 (5 bases). Germline CDR1 and CDR2: MNHNS and SASEGT. V lost 6 bases and J 3 bases, leaving 17 bases between the germline ends. The CDR3 spans 15 residues. The CDR3 DNA is TGTGCCAGCAGAGGGTTGGAGAGGGGAGACTATGGCTACACCTTC. Protein sequence: CASRGLERGDYGYTF.

This clone was detected many times. This rearrangement joins TRBV7-9 to TRBJ2-1, with 8 bases identical to TRBD2. Germline-derived CDR1 and CDR2 are SEHNR and FQNEAQ (reference sequence). Trimming at V came to 5 bases and at J to 3 bases, leaving 6 bases not matched to a gene. This CDR3 is 15 amino acids long. The CDR3 here is CASSRRSGVYNEQFF. The CDR3 DNA is TGTGCCAGCAGCCGACGTAGCGGGGTCTACAATGAGCAGTTCTTC.

About this clone itself: The same CDR3 arises from other DNA sequences in this sample as well. This chain connects TRBV5-1 to TRBJ2-1; D not certain. This CDR3 has 15 residues. Trimming pared 3 bases from V and 0 bases from J, leaving 10 bases between. Germline values: CDR1 SGHRS, CDR2 YFSETQ. CDR3 in DNA: TGCGCCAGCAGCTCAGACACCAGCTCCTACAATGAGCAGTTCTTC. This translates into CASSSDTSSYNEQFF. The full variable domain, with the rest looked up from reference TRBV5-1 and TRBJ2-1, is KAGVTQTPRYLIKTRGQQVTLSCSPISGHRSVSWYQQTPGQGLQFLFEYFSETQRNKGNFPGRFSGRQFSNSRSEMNVSTLELGDSALYLCASSSDTSSYNEQFFGPGTRLTVL.

This clone was recorded only once. The chain employs TRBV19 and TRBJ1-3, with D possibly matching TRBD1 (6 bases). Germline V gene data show CDR1 as LNHDA and CDR2 as SQIVND (reference sequence). V lost 7 bases to trimming and J lost 4 bases, with 26 bases between them. The CDR3 loop spans 18 amino acids. CDR3 amino acids: CASILIPAWWTDGNTIYF. The CDR3 DNA reads as TGTGCCAGTATCCTTATACCAGCCTGGTGGACAGACGGAAACACCATATATTTT.

This chain joins TRBV6-6 and TRBJ1-5, with 7 nucleotides matching TRBD1. The trim removed 7 bases at V and 7 bases at J, leaving 7 bases unmatched. The CDR3 contains 13 residues. CDR1 and CDR2 from the germline V gene are MNHNY and SVGAGI (reference sequence). DNA of the CDR3: TGTGCCAGCATAGACAGGGATGACCAGCCCCAGCATTTT. Its translation: CASIDRDDQPQHF.

The gene calls are TRBV21-1 and TRBJ2-7. TRBV21-1 is deemed a pseudogene. CDR3 length equals 15 residues. The CDR3 here is CASSKGSHHLRVQYF. The CDR3 nucleotides read TGTGCCAGCAGCAAGGGGTCCCACCATCTACGTGTGCAGTACTTC.

On this clone: Other DNA sequences in this specimen translate into the identical CDR3. The rearrangement joins TRBV5-1 to TRBJ1-2; no reliable D call. Deletions cut 1 base from V and 2 bases from J, with 6 bases between. CDR3 size: 13 residues. Looked up from germline, CDR1 is SGHRS and CDR2 is YFSETQ. CDR3 DNA: TGCGCCAGCAGCTTGTCGGACAACTATGGCTACACCTTC. Translated, it gives CASSLSDNYGYTF. Full variable domain (rest looked up from reference TRBV5-1 and TRBJ1-2): KAGVTQTPRYLIKTRGQQVTLSCSPISGHRSVSWYQQTPGQGLQFLFEYFSETQRNKGNFPGRFSGRQFSNSRSEMNVSTLELGDSALYLCASSLSDNYGYTFGSGTRLTVV.

The V gene is TRBV5-6, the J gene TRBJ2-1; D gene uncertain. CDR3 length: 11 residues. Germline assignment: CDR1 SGHDT and CDR2 YYEEEE. V was pared by 1 base and J by 10 bases, with 6 bases between. DNA of the CDR3: TGTGCCAGCAGCTTGTCTTGGGAGCAGTTCTTC. As protein: CASSLSWEQFF.

This CDR3 is CAISEGGIGETQYF. The CDR3 DNA reads TGTGCCATCAGTGAAGGCGGGATAGGAGAGACCCAGTACTTC. J is TRBJ2-5 and V is TRBV10-3; possibly TRBD2 for D (6 bases). The CDR3 loop spans 14 amino acids. The V and J ends lost 3 bases and 4 bases respectively, with 12 bases between them. The germline V gene has CDR1 ENHRY and CDR2 SYGVKD.

Remarks on this clone: The same CDR3 arises from other DNA sequences in this sample as well. The chain uses TRBV5-1 and TRBJ2-1; no firm D call. Trimming shortened V by 0 bases and J by 0 bases, and 7 bases separated the two germline ends. Germline-derived CDR1 and CDR2 are SGHRS and YFSETQ. This CDR3 region has 15 residues. CDR3 DNA sequence: TGCGCCAGCAGCTTGGACAGTCACTCCTACAATGAGCAGTTCTTC. Its protein product is CASSLDSHSYNEQFF.

The chain links TRBV18 to TRBJ2-7; D ambiguous. Germline V gene sequence: CDR1 KGHSH, CDR2 LQKENI. The CDR3 runs 11 residues. The V and J ends lost 3 bases and 9 bases respectively, with 9 bases between them. In DNA, the CDR3 is TGTGCCAGCTCACCCGATGATGTGCAGTACTTC. It yields the protein CASSPDDVQYF.

The chain's CDR3 is CASRPPGPTFYEQYF. DNA for the CDR3: TGTGCCAGCAGACCTCCGGGACCAACTTTCTACGAGCAGTACTTC. The chain combines TRBV6-1 with TRBJ2-7; D is possibly TRBD1 or TRBD2 (5 bases each). V lost 6 bases and J lost 3, with 18 bases in between. CDR3 length equals 15 residues. CDR1 and CDR2 from the germline V gene are MNHNS and SASEGT.

The J gene is TRBJ2-1, the V gene TRBV28; D may be TRBD1 or TRBD2 (5 bases each). Germline assignment: CDR1 MDHEN and CDR2 SYDVKM. V lost 6 bases, J lost 15 bases, and 15 bases lay in between. This CDR3 contains 11 residues. CDR3 in DNA: TGTGCCAGCAGAAGCTGGGACGAGGCGTTCTTC. Its translation: CASRSWDEAFF.

The rearrangement links TRBV7-9 to TRBJ1-2; 7 bases are a match to TRBD1. The CDR3 contains 14 residues. After removal of 6 bases from V and 6 bases from J, the junction contained 10 bases not matched to a gene. Germline V gene sequence: CDR1 SEHNR, CDR2 FQNEAQ (reference sequence). In nucleotides, the CDR3 is TGTGCCAGCAGTACAACAGGGGAAGGGCATGGCTACACCTTC. It is translated as CASSTTGEGHGYTF.

This clone was seen repeatedly, ten times or more. V is TRBV28 and J is TRBJ1-1, with a tentative D call TRBD1 (5 bases). The V and J ends lost 9 bases and 7 bases respectively, with 15 bases between them. The CDR3 extends over 12 amino acids. The germline gives CDR1 MDHEN, CDR2 SYDVKM. The CDR3 reads CASQGSGSEAFF. Written as DNA, the CDR3 is TGTGCCAGTCAGGGTTCGGGAAGTGAAGCTTTCTTT.

J is TRBJ2-2 and V is TRBV7-2; the D gene could be TRBD1 or TRBD2 (5 bases each). This CDR3 has 15 residues. The V end lost 5 bases, the J end lost 3 bases, and 13 bases lay between the germline ends. The germline V gene encodes CDR1 SGHTA and CDR2 FQGNSA. CDR3 nucleotides: TGTGCCAGCAGCCTCAGGGACGGCGACACCGGGGAGCTGTTTTTT. This translates into CASSLRDGDTGELFF.

This chain uses TRBV6-5 with TRBJ2-1; D is undetermined. The CDR3 contains 15 residues. Germline CDR1 and CDR2: MNHEY and SVGAGI. The V end lost 2 bases, the J end lost 2 bases, and 10 bases lay between the germline ends. The CDR3 nucleotides read TGTGCCAGCAGTTACGAGACTGGGCCCTACAATGAGCAGTTCTTC. The encoded protein is CASSYETGPYNEQFF.

The chain joins TRBV2 to TRBJ1-2; 7 bases are shared with TRBD1. V lost 6 bases to trimming and J lost 2 bases; unmatched junction nucleotides: 6. The CDR3 totals 14 residues. Germline lookup yields CDR1 SNHLY and CDR2 FYNNEI. CDR3: CASRETGFNYGYTF. The DNA for the CDR3 is TGTGCCAGCAGGGAGACAGGGTTCAACTATGGCTACACCTTC. Complete variable domain (other parts from reference TRBV2 and TRBJ1-2): EPEVTQTPSHQVTQMGQEVILRCVPISNHLYFYWYRQILGQKVEFLVSFYNNEISEKSEIFDDQFSVERPDGSNFTLKIRSTKLEDSAMYFCASRETGFNYGYTFGSGTRLTVV.

This sequence joins TRBV7-9 and TRBJ2-1; 7 bases agree with TRBD1. The germline CDR1 and CDR2 sequences are SEHNR and FQNEAQ (reference sequence). The trim removed 5 bases at V and 4 bases at J, leaving 17 bases unmatched. This CDR3 spans 18 amino acids. This CDR3 reads CASSVGRFRDRFYNEQFF. As DNA, the CDR3 is TGTGCCAGCAGCGTGGGACGCTTTAGGGACAGATTTTACAATGAGCAGTTCTTC.

The rearrangement uses TRBV29-1 and TRBJ2-2; D possibly corresponds to TRBD2 (5 bases). Germline CDR1 is SQVTM and CDR2 is ANQGSEA. V lost 8 bases and J 6 bases, leaving 13 bases between the germline ends. The CDR3 covers 12 residues. CDR3 bases: TGCAGCATCTCCCGGGGATCCGGGGAGCTGTTTTTT. It codes for CSISRGSGELFF.